This TCR beta chain was sequenced during a study of long-term antiretroviral therapy in people with HIV. The libraries were made with immunoSEQ v3.0 at survey level. Sequencing efforts were directed toward roughly 35,000-55,000 T-cell genomes per sample. This table comes from immunoSEQ multiplex PCR, and its TCRdb copy is limited to in-frame clones, with some not included. The sample consists of roughly 28,000 clones, about 88% of them appearing once. Study-wide results and limits: Clones that had undergone expansion before ART prevailed in the repertoire throughout all time points.

Germline V gene data show CDR1 as SQVTM and CDR2 as ANQGSEA. The J segment lost 0 bases and the V segment lost 2 bases, leaving 3 bases of the junction unmatched. This CDR3 has 15 residues. Remarks on this clone: The antigen remains undetermined.

The material sequenced was unsorted PBMCs, taken approximately 2.6 years after starting antiretroviral therapy. This TCR came from a man between 40 and 49 years old with HIV. The V call is TRBV29-1, the J call TRBJ2-2, with 7 bases that match TRBD2. CDR3 in amino acids: CSVELAATNTGELFF. CDR3 nucleotides: TGCAGCGTTGAACTAGCGGCTACGAACACCGGGGAGCTGTTTTTT.